These 12 T cell receptor beta chains originate from one sample sequenced in a study of blood T cell repertoires in COVID-19. Sequencing used immunoSEQ multiplex PCR; TCRdb keeps in-frame clones, though not all of them. The sample lists around 620,000 clones, just under 90% occurring once. The sample comprised peripheral blood. These receptors all come from a woman aged 18-30 years with acute or convalescent COVID-19.

V and J are TRBV18 and TRBJ1-3; D uncertain. The CDR3 runs 11 residues. V was cut by 5 bases and J by 8 bases, with 7 bases left in between. Germline V gives CDR1 KGHSH, CDR2 LQKENI. CDR3 sequence (DNA): TGTGCCAGCTCAGCGGTGGACACCATATATTTT. It translates to CASSAVDTIYF. Together with reference TRBV18 and TRBJ1-3, the CDR3 gives the full variable domain: NAGVMQNPRHLVRRRGQEARLRCSPMKGHSHVYWYRQLPEEGLKFMVYLQKENIIDESGMPKERFSAEFPKEGPSILRIQQVVRGDSAAYFCASSAVDTIYFGEGSWLTVV.

This clone was counted once. The chain uses TRBV4-3 and TRBJ1-2, with D possibly matching TRBD1 (5 bases). V gave up 1 base and J gave up 5 bases, with 14 bases separating them. Germline values: CDR1 LGHNA, CDR2 YSLEER. The CDR3 runs 15 residues. The CDR3 here is CASSQGQGISYGYTF. The CDR3 DNA sequence: TGCGCCAGCAGCCAAGGGCAGGGAATATCTTATGGCTACACCTTC.

This clone has just one count. The chain employs TRBV6-5 and TRBJ1-2; D is perhaps TRBD1 (6 bases). CDR1 and CDR2 (germline): MNHEY, SVGAGI. Trimming left V 6 bases short and J 3 bases short, with 8 bases between. This CDR3 comprises 12 residues. The CDR3 reads CASSDRYYGYTF. For the CDR3, the DNA is TGTGCCAGCAGCGACAGGTACTATGGCTACACCTTC.

This clone occurred once. This chain connects TRBV11-1 to TRBJ1-5, with a tentative D call TRBD1 (5 bases). This CDR3 comprises 16 residues. V lost 5 bases to trimming and J lost 2 bases, with 16 bases between them. Per germline, CDR1 SGHAT and CDR2 FQDESV (reference sequence). The CDR3 bases are TGTGCCAGCAGCGCGGTAGGGGATCGCTGCAATCAGCCCCAGCATTTT. It encodes CASSAVGDRCNQPQHF.

The CDR3 DNA sequence: TGTGCCAGCAGCGTGACGGGGGTGGATTCACCCCTCCACTTT. This codes for CASSVTGVDSPLHF. The gene calls are TRBV9 and TRBJ1-6; the D gene is possibly TRBD1 (5 bases). From germline, CDR1 is SGDLS and CDR2 YYNGEE. Trimming stripped 2 bases from V and 8 bases from J, with 11 bases between. The CDR3 contains 14 residues. Complete variable domain (other parts from reference TRBV9 and TRBJ1-6): DSGVTQTPKHLITATGQRVTLRCSPRSGDLSVYWYQQSLDQGLQFLIQYYNGEERAKGNILERFSAQQFPDLHSELNLSSLELGDSALYFCASSVTGVDSPLHFGNGTRLTVT.

The J gene is TRBJ2-1, the V gene TRBV19; TRBD2 might be the D (7 bases). The germline V gene encodes CDR1 LNHDA and CDR2 SQIVND (reference sequence). V lost 2 bases and J lost 4, with 15 bases in between. The CDR3 is 16 amino acids. CDR3 protein: CASSISSGGDYNEQFF. The CDR3 DNA follows: TGTGCCAGTAGTATATCCTCGGGGGGCGATTACAATGAGCAGTTCTTC.

V is TRBV5-1 and J is TRBJ1-4; unclear D gene. The germline CDR1 and CDR2 sequences are SGHRS and YFSETQ. The CDR3 length is 14 residues. With 3 bases removed from V and 6 bases from J, the gap between germline ends came to 12 bases. In DNA, the CDR3 is TGCGCCAGCAGCTCGAGTTCCTTTTATGAAAAACTGTTTTTT. Protein product: CASSSSSFYEKLFF.

The chain joins TRBV10-3 to TRBJ1-1; 10 nucleotides agree with TRBD1. The germline V gene has CDR1 ENHRY and CDR2 SYGVKD. The CDR3 totals 15 residues. Losses at the gene ends were 2 bases for V and 5 bases for J; bases not matched to a gene: 5. CDR3 in amino acids: CAISEPGTGETEAFF. CDR3 in DNA: TGTGCCATCAGTGAGCCCGGGACAGGGGAGACTGAAGCTTTCTTT.

The sample holds one count of this clone. Written as DNA, the CDR3 is TGTGCCAGCAGTGAGGGAGAACAGGGATCCGATACGCAGTATTTT. Translation gives CASSEGEQGSDTQYF. This rearrangement joins TRBV6-1 to TRBJ2-3, with TRBD1 as a possible D gene (6 bases). V lost 3 bases and J lost 6, with 16 bases in between. Germline CDR1 and CDR2: MNHNS and SASEGT. The CDR3 totals 15 residues.

This rearrangement joins TRBV9 to TRBJ1-2; 12 bases map to TRBD1. Losses at the gene ends were 3 bases for V and 9 bases for J; bases not matched to a gene: 9. Germline loops: CDR1 SGDLS, CDR2 YYNGEE. This CDR3 is 15 amino acids long. Here the CDR3 reads CASSAGGTGGASYTF. The CDR3 coding sequence is TGTGCCAGCAGCGCGGGCGGGACAGGGGGCGCGAGCTACACCTTC. The variable domain in full, with the rest retrieved from reference TRBV9 and TRBJ1-2, is DSGVTQTPKHLITATGQRVTLRCSPRSGDLSVYWYQQSLDQGLQFLIQYYNGEERAKGNILERFSAQQFPDLHSELNLSSLELGDSALYFCASSAGGTGGASYTFGSGTRLTVV.

The chain recombines TRBV6-2 or TRBV6-3 with TRBJ1-6; 9 bases are shared with TRBD1. J was trimmed by 0 bases and V by 4 bases; bases with no gene match: 7. The CDR3 runs to 18 residues. Germline assignment: CDR1 MNHEY and CDR2 SVGEGT. CDR3 coding DNA: TGTGCCAGCAGTTCCGGGACAGGGATTGGCTCCTATAATTCACCCCTCCACTTT. As protein: CASSSGTGIGSYNSPLHF.

This clone came up once. This same CDR3 is encoded by further DNA sequences in the sample. V usage is TRBV12-3 or TRBV12-4 and J usage is TRBJ2-7, with D uncertain. This CDR3 spans 13 amino acids. V lost 3 bases to trimming and J lost 1 base, with 7 bases between them. CDR3 coding DNA: TGTGCCAGCAGTTTGGGCAGGTCCTACGAGCAGTACTTC. This sequence encodes CASSLGRSYEQYF.